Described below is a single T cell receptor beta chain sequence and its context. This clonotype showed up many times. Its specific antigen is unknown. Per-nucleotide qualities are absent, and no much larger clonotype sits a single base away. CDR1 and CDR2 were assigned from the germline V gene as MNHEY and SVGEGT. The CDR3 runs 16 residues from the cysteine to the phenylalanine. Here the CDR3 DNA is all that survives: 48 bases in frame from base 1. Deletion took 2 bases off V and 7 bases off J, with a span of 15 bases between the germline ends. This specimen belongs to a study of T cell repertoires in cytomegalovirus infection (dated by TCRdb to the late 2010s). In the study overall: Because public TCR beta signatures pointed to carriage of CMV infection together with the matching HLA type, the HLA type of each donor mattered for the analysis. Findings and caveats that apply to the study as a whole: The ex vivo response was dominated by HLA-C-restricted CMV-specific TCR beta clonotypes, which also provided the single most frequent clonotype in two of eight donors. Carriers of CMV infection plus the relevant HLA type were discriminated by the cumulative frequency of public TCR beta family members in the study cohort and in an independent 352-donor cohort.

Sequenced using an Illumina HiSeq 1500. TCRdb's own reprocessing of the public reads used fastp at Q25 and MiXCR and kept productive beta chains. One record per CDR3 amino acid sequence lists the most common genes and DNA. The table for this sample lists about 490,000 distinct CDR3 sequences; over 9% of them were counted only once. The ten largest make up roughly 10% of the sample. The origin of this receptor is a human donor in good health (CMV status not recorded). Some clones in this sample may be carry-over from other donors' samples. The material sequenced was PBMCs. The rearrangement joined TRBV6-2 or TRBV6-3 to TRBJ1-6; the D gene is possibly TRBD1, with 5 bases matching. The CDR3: CASSYGAGFSNSPLHF. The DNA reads TGTGCCAGCAGTTACGGGGCAGGATTTTCCAATTCACCCCTCCACTTT.